This TCR beta chain came from a study of cytomegalovirus exposure and HLA in healthy donors. The study ran its PCR with 60 Vbeta and 13 Jbeta primers. Clones were sequenced by immunoSEQ multiplex PCR, and TCRdb holds only the in-frame ones, with some missing. The sample table includes about 200,000 clones. This receptor was identified in a boy aged 5 to 17 in good health and CMV-seronegative. Sample: PBMCs.

The CDR3 is CASSLTSGWIGAFF. Here the CDR3 DNA reads TGTGCCAGCAGTTTGACCTCGGGTTGGATTGGAGCTTTCTTT. The chain carries TRBV27 and TRBJ1-1, with unresolved D. Germline assignment: CDR1 MNHEY and CDR2 SMNVEV (reference sequence). The V and J ends lost 3 bases and 10 bases respectively, with 18 bases between them. This CDR3 has 14 amino acids.